One sample yielded the 17 T cell receptor beta chains listed below, sequenced in a study of shared T cell receptors in the human thymus. Method: immunoSEQ multiplex PCR; TCRdb's copy keeps in-frame clones and lacks some. The sample lists around 340,000 clones, around 95% seen once, with roughly 0.02% in the top ten. Sequencing was done on a sample of thymocytes. Every receptor here comes from a human donor.

The genes are TRBV7-9 and TRBJ2-7; weak D call: TRBD1 (6 bases). Trimming removed 10 bases at V and 0 bases at J, with 16 bases between. Germline assignment: CDR1 SEHNR and CDR2 FQNEAQ (reference sequence). CDR3 length: 14 amino acids. In DNA, the CDR3 is TGTGCCACGAGCCAGGGGCTCATCTCCTACGAGCAGTACTTC. Its translation is CATSQGLISYEQYF.

V gene TRBV20-1 combines with J gene TRBJ1-5; no definite D call. The CDR3 is 11 residues long. Germline assignment: CDR1 DFQATT and CDR2 SNEGSKA (reference sequence). Trimming stripped 0 bases from V and 4 bases from J, with 1 base between. The CDR3 loop is CSARDNQPQHF. CDR3 nucleotides: TGCAGTGCTAGAGATAATCAGCCCCAGCATTTT.

The gene calls are TRBV28 and TRBJ2-3; 7 bases align to TRBD2. The J segment lost 5 bases and the V segment lost 7 bases, leaving 6 bases of the junction unmatched. This CDR3 is built from 13 residues. The germline V gene has CDR1 MDHEN and CDR2 SYDVKM. In DNA form, the CDR3 reads TGTGCCAGCATCCCAGTAGCGGGAGATACGCAGTATTTT. Its protein is CASIPVAGDTQYF.

This clone was picked up one time. The rearrangement uses TRBV28 and TRBJ2-7, with 7 bases fitting TRBD1. V lost 7 bases and J lost 0; bases outside the gene matches: 9. CDR1 is MDHEN and CDR2 is SYDVKM in the germline V gene. The CDR3 runs to 15 residues. This chain's CDR3 is CASTHWDSPSYEQYF. The CDR3 bases are TGTGCCAGCACCCATTGGGACAGCCCCTCCTACGAGCAGTACTTC.

V gene TRBV15 combines with J gene TRBJ2-1; D may be TRBD1 or TRBD2 (6 bases each). Germline CDR1 is LNHNV and CDR2 is YYDKDF (reference sequence). V lost 0 bases and J lost 8, with 23 bases in between. The CDR3 is 18 residues long. CDR3 sequence: CATSRDRPGVRGDDEQFF. The CDR3 DNA sequence: TGTGCCACCAGCAGAGATAGGCCGGGAGTAAGGGGGGACGATGAGCAGTTCTTC.

The CDR3 here is CASSEAGYAYF. CDR3 nucleotide sequence: TGTGCCAGCAGTGAAGCGGGGTATGCGTACTTC. V is TRBV2 and J is TRBJ2-7; D call uncertain. Trimming took off 0 bases at V and 12 bases at J, with 9 bases between the two ends. This CDR3 comprises 11 residues. CDR1 is SNHLY and CDR2 is FYNNEI in the germline V gene.

The gene calls are TRBV7-8 and TRBJ2-2; D is perhaps TRBD2 (5 bases). V was clipped by 2 bases and J by 1 base, with 14 bases between them. This CDR3 contains 17 residues. Per germline, CDR1 SGHVS and CDR2 FQNEAQ. The CDR3 DNA reads TGTGCCAGCAGCTTAAAGGCTAGGGCGGGGAACACCGGGGAGCTGTTTTTT. Translating it yields CASSLKARAGNTGELFF.

V and J are TRBV4-1 and TRBJ2-1; unclear D gene. Germline values: CDR1 MGHRA, CDR2 YSYEKL. Trimming removed 1 base at V and 9 bases at J, with 7 bases between. The CDR3 has 12 amino acids. CDR3 DNA sequence: TGCGCCAGCAGCCAAGTTGGCGGTGAGCAGTTCTTC. It translates to CASSQVGGEQFF.

The rearrangement links TRBV19 to TRBJ2-1; TRBD2 agrees at 9 bases. The CDR3 length is 16 residues. Trimming took 5 bases from V and 0 from J; bases not matched to a gene: 5. Looked up from germline, CDR1 is LNHDA and CDR2 is SQIVND (reference sequence). The CDR3 DNA is TGTGCCAGTAGTCAATATAGCGGGAGCTCCTACAATGAGCAGTTCTTC. This translates into CASSQYSGSSYNEQFF.

The J gene is TRBJ1-2, the V gene TRBV28, with D perhaps matching TRBD1 (6 bases). The CDR3 is made up of 14 amino acids. Germline-derived CDR1 and CDR2 are MDHEN and SYDVKM. The germline V and J ends were trimmed by 1 base and 6 bases, with 12 bases remaining between them. The CDR3 DNA sequence: TGTGCCAGCAGTTTATATAGGGGGTGCGATGGCTACACCTTC. Protein: CASSLYRGCDGYTF.

This rearrangement joins TRBV28 to TRBJ1-2, with TRBD1 as a possible D gene (5 bases). The germline gives CDR1 MDHEN, CDR2 SYDVKM. The V end lost 2 bases, the J end lost 4 bases, and 17 bases lay between the germline ends. This CDR3 comprises 16 residues. The CDR3 reads CASSLGPIGEPYGYTF. The CDR3 bases are TGTGCCAGCAGTTTAGGCCCCATAGGGGAACCCTATGGCTACACCTTC.

The V call is TRBV9, the J call TRBJ1-2; 7 bases are a match to TRBD1. This CDR3 region has 15 residues. Trimming took 3 bases from V and 2 from J; bases not matched to a gene: 7. Germline V gene sequence: CDR1 SGDLS, CDR2 YYNGEE. CDR3 protein: CASSAHGTANYGYTF. The CDR3 coding sequence is TGTGCCAGCAGCGCCCATGGGACAGCCAACTATGGCTACACCTTC. Variable domain in full (rest from reference TRBV9 and TRBJ1-2): DSGVTQTPKHLITATGQRVTLRCSPRSGDLSVYWYQQSLDQGLQFLIQYYNGEERAKGNILERFSAQQFPDLHSELNLSSLELGDSALYFCASSAHGTANYGYTFGSGTRLTVV.

J is TRBJ2-7 and V is TRBV27; TRBD2 matches 7 bases. The germline CDR1 and CDR2 sequences are MNHEY and SMNVEV (reference sequence). V shed 2 bases, J shed 3 bases, and the junction held 10 bases outside the gene matches. This CDR3 region has 16 residues. CDR3 protein: CASSLGEGTLHYEQYF. CDR3 nucleotide sequence: TGTGCCAGCAGTTTAGGGGAGGGTACCCTACACTACGAGCAGTACTTC.

The chain links TRBV7-2 to TRBJ2-7; no firm D call. V was shortened by 1 base and J by 2 bases, with 9 bases between the two germline ends. Per germline, CDR1 SGHTA and CDR2 FQGNSA. This CDR3 region has 14 residues. The CDR3 DNA follows: TGTGCCAGCAGCTTAGGCCGGGCAGCCTACGAGCAGTACTTC. This translates into CASSLGRAAYEQYF.

CDR3 DNA sequence: TGTGCCAGCAGCTCCGGGACTAGCGGGAGTGGAAGCTCCTACGAGCAGTACTTC. It specifies CASSSGTSGSGSSYEQYF. This chain joins TRBV5-4 and TRBJ2-7, with 14 bases identical to TRBD2. V lost 3 bases and J lost 0; bases outside the gene matches: 8. Per germline, CDR1 SGHNT and CDR2 YYREEE (reference sequence). The CDR3 runs to 18 residues.

The CDR3 region has the DNA TGCGCCAGCAGCGGAGCCAGGGGTGCGTTCGAGGGAGCCAACGTCCTGACTTTC. This encodes CASSGARGAFEGANVLTF. The V call is TRBV4-3, the J call TRBJ2-6, with D perhaps matching TRBD1 (6 bases). Trimming stripped 5 bases from V and 7 bases from J, with 24 bases between. CDR1 is LGHNA, CDR2 YSLEER, per germline. The CDR3 has 18 residues.

This clone was observed a single time. The rearrangement uses TRBV7-2 and TRBJ1-5; D unclear. The CDR3 is made up of 16 amino acids. Germline lookup yields CDR1 SGHTA and CDR2 FQGNSA. Trimming removed 1 base at V and 5 bases at J, with 15 bases between. CDR3 sequence: CASSLEIDQFHQPQHF. CDR3 nucleotides: TGTGCCAGCAGCTTAGAAATTGATCAGTTTCATCAGCCCCAGCATTTT.